This T cell receptor (beta chain) was obtained from a study of shared clonotypes between healthy human individuals. V gave up 1 base and J gave up 5 bases, with 16 bases separating them. The CDR3 consists of 16 residues. Germline CDR1 is SGHRS and CDR2 is YFSETQ. Data came from immunoSEQ multiplex PCR; TCRdb stores just in-frame clones and leaves some out. Here the sample spans a few million clones, just under 95% being singletons. The chain couples TRBV5-1 to TRBJ2-1; D not certain. The sequence was obtained from a young man in good health. Some clones in this sample may be carry-over from other donors' samples. The sample was naive CD4+ T cells from PBMCs. Subset given: CD45RA+ positively selected. CDR3 in DNA: TGCGCCAGCAGCTTGCGGGCTTTGAACGTGAACAATGAGCAGTTCTTC. This gives the protein CASSLRALNVNNEQFF.